These 27 T cell receptor beta chains were sequenced from one sample in a study of blood T cell repertoires in COVID-19. Clones were sequenced by immunoSEQ multiplex PCR, and TCRdb holds only the in-frame ones, with some missing. The sample consists of tens of thousands of clones, around 88% of them appearing once. The sequenced sample consisted of peripheral blood. The receptor source for this set is a woman aged 70-85 years with active COVID-19.

This chain joins TRBV29-1 and TRBJ2-7; D might be TRBD2 (5 bases). Trimming took off 6 bases at V and 6 bases at J, with 15 bases between the two ends. The germline V gene encodes CDR1 SQVTM and CDR2 ANQGSEA. The CDR3 loop spans 12 amino acids. The CDR3 DNA is TGCAGCGTCAGCGGTTCATGGGGCGAGCAGTACTTC. This sequence encodes CSVSGSWGEQYF.

J is TRBJ2-1 and V is TRBV6-6; 9 bases are a match to TRBD2. V dropped 4 bases and J dropped 2; count of bases not matched to a gene: 3. Looked up from germline, CDR1 is MNHNY and CDR2 is SVGAGI (reference sequence). The CDR3 runs to 15 residues. CDR3 in DNA: TGTGCCAGCAGTTTGGCGGGGGGGCCCTACAATGAGCAGTTCTTC. Encoded protein: CASSLAGGPYNEQFF.

V usage is TRBV24-1 and J usage is TRBJ2-7, with D possibly TRBD2 on 5 matching bases. CDR1 and CDR2 (germline): KGHDR, SFDVKD. This CDR3 has 12 amino acids. The V gene lost 1 base and the J gene lost 7 bases, with 7 bases spanning the gap. The CDR3 sequence is CATSDLTGEQYF. The CDR3 DNA reads TGTGCCACCAGTGATTTAACGGGGGAGCAGTACTTC.

The rearrangement links TRBV30 to TRBJ1-4; D is undetermined. CDR1 is GTSNPN, CDR2 SVGIG, per germline (reference sequence). Trimming took 1 base from V and 7 from J, leaving 13 bases between them. CDR3 size: 14 residues. The CDR3 DNA follows: TGTGCCTGGAGTGGACACTGGGTAACTGAAAAACTGTTTTTT. Protein: CAWSGHWVTEKLFF. The full variable domain, with the rest looked up from reference TRBV30 and TRBJ1-4, is SQTIHQWPATLVQPVGSPLSLECTVEGTSNPNLYWYRQAAGRGLQLLFYSVGIGQISSEVPQNLSASRPQDRQFILSSKKLLLSDSGFYLCAWSGHWVTEKLFFGSGTQLSVL.

The chain uses TRBV18 and TRBJ2-7, with a possible D match to TRBD2 (6 bases). Germline CDR1 is KGHSH and CDR2 is LQKENI. Trimming shortened V by 3 bases and J by 5 bases, and 17 bases separated the two germline ends. CDR3 length: 15 residues. The CDR3 bases are TGTGCCAGCTCACCTCGAAGGGACTCCCAGGACGAGCAGTACTTC. Translation: CASSPRRDSQDEQYF.

The J gene is TRBJ2-6, the V gene TRBV28, with 14 bases matching TRBD2. Germline CDR1 and CDR2: MDHEN and SYDVKM. CDR3 size: 20 residues. V shed 4 bases, J shed 4 bases, and the junction held 12 bases outside the gene matches. Here the CDR3 DNA reads TGTGCCAGCAGTTCTCTCCGACTAGCGGGGGGGCCTAGAGGGGCCAACGTCCTGACTTTC. Protein: CASSSLRLAGGPRGANVLTF.

Written as DNA, the CDR3 is TGTGCCAGCAGACCCCTAGCGGGGGTAGACACCGGGGAGCTGTTTTTT. It codes for CASRPLAGVDTGELFF. The V gene is TRBV27, the J gene TRBJ2-2; TRBD2 aligns across 10 bases. This CDR3 contains 16 residues. Germline CDR1 reads MNHEY; CDR2 reads SMNVEV (reference sequence). The V and J ends lost 6 bases and 3 bases, in that order; junction bases with no gene match: 7.

V is TRBV7-3 and J is TRBJ2-2, with D maybe TRBD1 (5 bases). V lost 5 bases to trimming and J lost 7 bases, with 17 bases between them. Germline values: CDR1 SGHTA, CDR2 FQGTGA. CDR3 length equals 15 residues. The DNA for the CDR3 is TGTGCCAGCAGCCTCCGCGGCTGGGGCGGCGGGGAGCTGTTTTTT. Translated, it gives CASSLRGWGGGELFF. Filled out from reference TRBV7-3 and TRBJ2-2, the complete variable domain reads GAGVSQTPSNKVTEKGKYVELRCDPISGHTALYWYRQSLGQGPEFLIYFQGTGAADDSGLPNDRFFAVRPEGSVSTLKIQRTERGDSAVYLCASSLRGWGGGELFFGEGSRLTVL.

The chain recombines TRBV6-5 with TRBJ2-1; 12 bases fit TRBD2. Germline V gene lookup returns CDR1 MNHEY and CDR2 SVGAGI. With V trimmed by 8 bases and J by 6 bases, 2 bases remained unmatched. The CDR3 spans 13 residues. The CDR3 bases are TGTGCCAGCTCTAGCGGGGGGGCCAATGAGCAGTTCTTC. Its translation is CASSSGGANEQFF.

CDR3 region: CASSEGHRANTEAFF. The CDR3 DNA sequence: TGTGCCAGCAGTGAAGGTCACAGGGCGAACACTGAAGCTTTCTTT. The chain links TRBV2 to TRBJ1-1; D might be TRBD1 (6 bases). V dropped 1 base and J dropped 1 base, with 10 bases sitting between them. The CDR3 is 15 residues long. The germline V gene encodes CDR1 SNHLY and CDR2 FYNNEI.

The chain carries TRBV30 and TRBJ1-5; D ambiguous. Germline V gene lookup returns CDR1 GTSNPN and CDR2 SVGIG (reference sequence). The CDR3 runs 13 residues. Trimming took off 1 base at V and 3 bases at J, with 7 bases between the two ends. The CDR3 bases are TGTGCCTGGAGTGCCGCGGACAATCAGCCCCAGCATTTT. Its translation is CAWSAADNQPQHF.

This chain uses TRBV5-6 with TRBJ1-4; D is unresolved. The CDR3 has 14 amino acids. The V end lost 4 bases, the J end lost 4 bases, and 11 bases lay between the germline ends. Germline CDR1 and CDR2: SGHDT and YYEEEE. Written as DNA, the CDR3 is TGTGCCAGCAGCATGGGCGTTATTAATGAAAAACTGTTTTTT. Its protein is CASSMGVINEKLFF.

This clone was found a few times. V gene TRBV5-4 combines with J gene TRBJ2-5; weak D call: TRBD2 (5 bases). V was trimmed by 1 base and J by 2 bases, leaving 9 bases between them. Germline assignment: CDR1 SGHNT and CDR2 YYREEE (reference sequence). The CDR3 length is 14 residues. DNA of the CDR3: TGTGCCAGCAGCTTGAGCGGCGTTCAAGAGACCCAGTACTTC. It encodes CASSLSGVQETQYF.

The chain uses TRBV9 and TRBJ2-3; 9 nucleotides align to TRBD2. Germline V gene lookup returns CDR1 SGDLS and CDR2 YYNGEE. The CDR3 covers 17 residues. V lost 1 base to trimming and J lost 1 base; unmatched junction nucleotides: 7. The CDR3 loop reads CASSVSGGTARTDTQYF. CDR3 bases: TGTGCCAGCAGCGTAAGCGGGGGGACAGCTCGCACAGATACGCAGTATTTT.

The rearrangement joins TRBV5-4 to TRBJ2-2; 8 positions agree with TRBD2. The J segment lost 7 bases and the V segment lost 4 bases, leaving 9 bases of the junction unmatched. CDR3 length equals 15 residues. Germline CDR1 reads SGHNT; CDR2 reads YYREEE (reference sequence). The CDR3 nucleotides are TGTGCCAGCAGCCCCACGGGGGGGAGTGGCGGGGAGCTGTTTTTT. It yields the protein CASSPTGGSGGELFF.

CDR3 loop: CASSSRLAPYNEQFF. The CDR3 nucleotides read TGTGCCAGCAGCTCAAGACTAGCCCCCTACAATGAGCAGTTCTTC. The chain links TRBV7-3 to TRBJ2-1; 7 bases are shared with TRBD2. Germline lookup yields CDR1 SGHTA and CDR2 FQGTGA. This CDR3 has 15 residues. The V and J ends lost 4 bases and 2 bases, in that order; junction bases with no gene match: 5. Full variable domain (outside the CDR3, taken from reference TRBV7-3 and TRBJ2-1): GAGVSQTPSNKVTEKGKYVELRCDPISGHTALYWYRQSLGQGPEFLIYFQGTGAADDSGLPNDRFFAVRPEGSVSTLKIQRTERGDSAVYLCASSSRLAPYNEQFFGPGTRLTVL.

The V and J genes are TRBV11-3 and TRBJ2-2, with TRBD1 matching 7 bases. Looked up from germline, CDR1 is SGHNT and CDR2 is YENEEA. The trim removed 4 bases at V and 5 bases at J, leaving 1 base unmatched. The length of the CDR3 is 13 residues. CDR3 protein: CASSSGGTGELFF. CDR3 nucleotide sequence: TGTGCCAGCAGCTCAGGGGGAACCGGGGAGCTGTTTTTT.

The chain employs TRBV10-2 and TRBJ1-6; D possibly corresponds to TRBD1 (5 bases). Trimming cost V 3 bases and J 3 bases, with 9 bases left between them. The CDR3 extends over 15 amino acids. CDR1 is WSHSY, CDR2 SAAADI, per germline. CDR3 protein: CASSESGGYNSPLHF. The DNA of the CDR3 is TGCGCCAGCAGTGAAAGCGGGGGCTATAATTCACCCCTCCACTTT.

This clone was seen more than once but under ten times. The chain is built from TRBV6-5 and TRBJ2-2; 10 bases align to TRBD2. CDR3 length: 15 residues. V was pared by 0 bases and J by 9 bases, with 4 bases of the junction left unmatched. CDR1 is MNHEY and CDR2 is SVGAGI in the germline V gene. The CDR3 is CASSYSASGGRELFF. CDR3 DNA sequence: TGTGCCAGCAGTTACTCGGCTAGCGGGGGCCGGGAGCTGTTTTTT.

This chain uses TRBV6-2 or TRBV6-3 with TRBJ2-1; D remains unclear. The CDR3 loop spans 14 amino acids. CDR1 MNHEY and CDR2 SVGEGT come from the germline V gene. V lost 0 bases, J lost 4 bases, and 7 bases lay in between. The CDR3 DNA reads TGTGCCAGCAGTTACTCTGGCTCGTACAATGAGCAGTTCTTC. Its translation: CASSYSGSYNEQFF.

The rearrangement links TRBV4-2 to TRBJ2-1, with TRBD2 as a possible D gene (6 bases). The germline CDR1 and CDR2 sequences are LGHNA and YNFKEQ. V gave up 1 base and J gave up 7 bases, with 14 bases separating them. The CDR3 has 15 amino acids. CDR3 nucleotide sequence: TGTGCCAGCAGCCAAGTCTCGGACGGAGGGAATGAGCAGTTCTTC. This codes for CASSQVSDGGNEQFF.

J is TRBJ1-4 and V is TRBV7-9; 7 bases line up with TRBD1. Germline V gene data show CDR1 as SEHNR and CDR2 as FQNEAQ (reference sequence). This CDR3 region has 14 residues. With V trimmed by 5 bases and J by 3 bases, 3 bases remained unmatched. CDR3 DNA sequence: TGTGCCAGCAGCAGGACAGGATCTAATGAAAAACTGTTTTTT. Residues: CASSRTGSNEKLFF.

The CDR3 here is CASKASGGPAADTQYF. DNA for the CDR3: TGTGCCAGCAAGGCTAGCGGGGGGCCCGCCGCAGATACGCAGTATTTT. The chain employs TRBV2 and TRBJ2-3, with TRBD2 matching over 11 bases. The CDR3 consists of 16 residues. V lost 7 bases and J lost 4; bases outside the gene matches: 10. Germline V gene sequence: CDR1 SNHLY, CDR2 FYNNEI.

The genes are TRBV5-4 and TRBJ2-5, with D possibly TRBD1 on 6 matching bases. V lost 0 bases, J lost 2 bases, and 14 bases lay in between. The germline V gene has CDR1 SGHNT and CDR2 YYREEE (reference sequence). The CDR3 has 16 amino acids. CDR3 in DNA: TGTGCCAGCAGCTTGGCTAGGGGACAAGATCAAGAGACCCAGTACTTC. It yields the protein CASSLARGQDQETQYF.

The J gene is TRBJ2-1, the V gene TRBV18; 8 nucleotides agree with TRBD2. Germline lookup yields CDR1 KGHSH and CDR2 LQKENI. Trimming took 2 bases from V and 2 from J; bases not matched to a gene: 17. This CDR3 contains 20 residues. For the CDR3, the DNA is TGTGCCAGCTCACCATCCTCCGGGACTAGGGCCGAGGGGGCCTACAATGAGCAGTTCTTC. This codes for CASSPSSGTRAEGAYNEQFF.

This chain joins TRBV25-1 and TRBJ2-7; 9 bases are shared with TRBD2. CDR3 length: 17 amino acids. CDR1 is MGHDK and CDR2 is SYGVNS in the germline V gene. Losses at the gene ends were 3 bases for V and 5 bases for J; bases not matched to a gene: 14. The DNA of the CDR3 is TGTGCCAGCAGTGACCCCCAGAGGGGCGGGGGGGCGGACGAGCAGTACTTC. Protein sequence: CASSDPQRGGGADEQYF.

This chain uses TRBV6-1 with TRBJ2-3, with a possible D match to TRBD1 (6 bases). The CDR3 runs to 14 residues. Trimming took 1 base from V and 6 from J, leaving 11 bases between them. CDR1 MNHNS and CDR2 SASEGT come from the germline V gene. CDR3 DNA: TGTGCCAGCAGTGAAGGGGGGCAAGGGGATACGCAGTATTTT. Its translation: CASSEGGQGDTQYF.